Listed below are T cell receptor beta chains from one sample, sequenced in a study of blood T cell repertoires in COVID-19. TCRdb's copy holds only in-frame clones and misses some; the assay was immunoSEQ multiplex PCR. Seen here are tens of thousands of clones, 87% observed once, and the top ten hold around 3.5%. The sample was peripheral blood. All receptors come from a woman in her fifties or sixties with COVID-19, enrolled during active disease. Each CDR3 is given with its conserved first and last residue. The order of the fields is V gene, clone size, J gene, D gene, CDR3 DNA, CDR3 protein. The D gene is left open where the match is weak. Clone size is given for some rows only: seen once, a few or many times, or a class if the clone is expanded.

TRBV28	-	TRBJ1-6	-	TGTGCCAGCAACAGGGTGAATAATTCACCCCTCCACTTT	CASNRVNNSPLHF
TRBV10-2	-	TRBJ1-1	-	TGCGCCAGCAGTGAGCCCGCCGGGGGTGTGCCCGCTTTCTTT	CASSEPAGGVPAFF
TRBV7-2	-	TRBJ2-7	-	TGTGCCAGCAGCTTGGACATCAACGAGCAGTACTTC	CASSLDINEQYF
TRBV18	-	TRBJ2-2	-	TGTGCCAGCCTTCGGGGGACCGGGGAGCTGTTTTTT	CASLRGTGELFF
TRBV13	-	TRBJ2-7	TRBD2	TGTGCCAGCAGCTTACGCGGGAGGACCTACGAGCAGTACTTC	CASSLRGRTYEQYF
TRBV19	-	TRBJ2-1	-	TGTGCCAGTGTTAAGGGGGTATCCTACAATGAGCAGTTCTTC	CASVKGVSYNEQFF
TRBV6-1	-	TRBJ2-1	TRBD2	TGTGCCAGCAGTGAAGAAGGAACTAGCGGCAATGAGCAGTTCTTC	CASSEEGTSGNEQFF
TRBV18	-	TRBJ2-1	-	TGTGCCAGCTCTCCGCCTGTCCGGAGCTCCTACAATGAGCAGTTCTTC	CASSPPVRSSYNEQFF
TRBV15	once	TRBJ2-3	-	TGTGCCACCTCCACGGGGGGCGGGAGCGGTACAGATACGCAGTATTTT	CATSTGGGSGTDTQYF
TRBV10-2	-	TRBJ2-3	TRBD1	TGCGCCAGCGGGGACAGGCGATTTTCTAGCACAGATACGCAGTATTTT	CASGDRRFSSTDTQYF
TRBV5-1	-	TRBJ2-5	TRBD2	TGCGCCAGCAGCAGGGGACTAGCGGCTCAAGAGACCCAGTACTTC	CASSRGLAAQETQYF
TRBV5-8	-	TRBJ1-5	-	TGTGCCAGCAGCTTGAGGAGGGAACCCAATCAGCCCCAGCATTTT	CASSLRREPNQPQHF
TRBV4-1	-	TRBJ2-3	-	TGCGCCAGCAGCCAGGGAAAGTCAGGAGGGGCATCTGTCTCAGATACGCAGTATTTT	CASSQGKSGGASVSDTQYF
TRBV3-1/TRBV3-2	-	TRBJ2-7	TRBD2	TGTGCCAGCAGCCAGAACGGGAGGGCCCTAGAGGAGCAGTACTTC	CASSQNGRALEEQYF
TRBV19	-	TRBJ1-1	-	TGTGCCAGTAGCTATTACACTGAAGCTTTCTTT	CASSYYTEAFF
TRBV4-1	-	TRBJ2-7	TRBD2	TGCGCCAGCAGCCAAGAAGCTCACGGACTAGCGGGAGTTGACGAGCAGTACTTC	CASSQEAHGLAGVDEQYF
TRBV11-3	-	TRBJ2-1	-	TGTGCCAGCAGCAGCCGGGACACAGTTGATGAGCAGTTCTTC	CASSSRDTVDEQFF
TRBV18	-	TRBJ2-5	-	TGTGCCAGCTCACCAGGGGCTAAAGAGACCCAGTACTTC	CASSPGAKETQYF
TRBV6-6	-	TRBJ2-7	TRBD1	TGTGCCAGCAGCAATCCCTCAGGGGGCTCCCACGAGCAGTACTTC	CASSNPSGGSHEQYF
TRBV27	few	TRBJ2-7	TRBD2	TGTGCCAGCAGTTTTTCGACTAGCGGGAGTTACGAGCAGTACTTC	CASSFSTSGSYEQYF
TRBV28	-	TRBJ1-5	TRBD1	TGTGCCAGCAGTCGGGACAGGGGACTAGCACATCAGCCCCAGCATTTT	CASSRDRGLAHQPQHF
TRBV28	-	TRBJ2-5	TRBD1	TGTGCCAGCTCCCGGACAGGGCCCCGGCGCGAGACCCAGTACTTC	CASSRTGPRRETQYF
TRBV5-4	-	TRBJ2-5	-	TGTGCCAGCAGCCCCAGACAGATCCAAGAGACCCAGTACTTC	CASSPRQIQETQYF
TRBV6-5	-	TRBJ2-7	TRBD2	TGTGCCAGCAGTTCGGGACTAGCGTCCGGGGAGCAGTACTTC	CASSSGLASGEQYF
TRBV12-3/TRBV12-4	-	TRBJ1-1	TRBD1	TGTGCCAGCACCGGGGACAGGGACACTGAAGCTTTCTTT	CASTGDRDTEAFF
TRBV9	-	TRBJ2-7	TRBD1	TGTGCCAGCAGCGCACAGGGGGCCTCCTACGAGCAGTACTTC	CASSAQGASYEQYF
TRBV15	-	TRBJ2-7	TRBD1	TGTGCCACCAGCAGAGAATCGACAGGGGCCTACGAGCAGTACTTC	CATSRESTGAYEQYF
TRBV18	-	TRBJ2-7	TRBD2	TGTGCCAGCAGGGAAGGGACTAGCGGGAGCTACGAGCAGTACTTC	CASREGTSGSYEQYF
TRBV3-1/TRBV3-2	-	TRBJ2-5	TRBD2	TGTGCCAGCAGCCAGACTAGCGGGAGGGCCAGGGAGACCCAGTACTTC	CASSQTSGRARETQYF
TRBV13	-	TRBJ2-1	-	TGTGCCAGCAGCTTAGAAAGGGGAGGCGGGGATGAGCAGTTCTTC	CASSLERGGGDEQFF
TRBV5-1	-	TRBJ2-2	-	TGCGCCAGCAGCCACACAGGGCCAAACACCGGGGAGCTGTTTTTT	CASSHTGPNTGELFF
TRBV28	-	TRBJ1-1	-	TGTGCCAGCAGTTTAAGGGGTGGAGCTTTCTTT	CASSLRGGAFF
TRBV30	-	TRBJ2-1	TRBD2	TGTGCCTGGAATCGTCCGCTCCGAGCGGGAGCCCGAGAGAATGAGCAGTTCTTC	CAWNRPLRAGARENEQFF
TRBV6-1	-	TRBJ1-3	-	TGTGCCAGCAGTGAACCGGGGGGGTTGCGCCGGACCATATATTTT	CASSEPGGLRRTIYF
TRBV7-8	-	TRBJ1-5	-	TGTGCCAGCAGCCCTCAGGTGGGGGGGACCAATCAGCCCCAGCATTTT	CASSPQVGGTNQPQHF
TRBV10-3	-	TRBJ2-7	TRBD2	TGTGCCATCAGTGAGCGAACTAGCGGGAGTTCCTACGAGCAGTACTTC	CAISERTSGSSYEQYF
TRBV30	-	TRBJ2-1	-	TGTGCCTGGAACCCTAGCATCTCCTACAATGAGCAGTTCTTC	CAWNPSISYNEQFF
TRBV12-3/TRBV12-4	-	TRBJ1-6	-	TGTGCCAGCAGCCTAGGGGTTAATTCACCCCTCCACTTT	CASSLGVNSPLHF
TRBV7-9	-	TRBJ2-1	TRBD2	TGTGCCAGCAGCCTCGTCGCTAGCGGGAGTACTGAGCAGTTCTTC	CASSLVASGSTEQFF
TRBV7-9	-	TRBJ2-3	-	TGTGCCAGCAGCCAAGACGGGGCAGATACGCAGTATTTT	CASSQDGADTQYF
TRBV2	-	TRBJ2-3	-	TGTGCCAGCAGGACGGGGACTTCTTTCACAGATACGCAGTATTTT	CASRTGTSFTDTQYF
TRBV6-2/TRBV6-3	-	TRBJ1-1	TRBD1	TGTGCCAGCAGTCGAGGACAGGAGGCCGAAGCTTTCTTT	CASSRGQEAEAFF
TRBV5-1	-	TRBJ2-3	-	TGCGCCAGCAGCCCGAGAATTGGCGGGCTTAGCCCAGATACGCAGTATTTT	CASSPRIGGLSPDTQYF
TRBV14	-	TRBJ2-1	-	TGTGCCAGCAGCCAAGAGTTTATGAGGAGCTCCTACAATGAGCAGTTCTTC	CASSQEFMRSSYNEQFF
TRBV9	-	TRBJ1-2	-	TGTGCCAGCAGCGCTGGGACATATGGCTACACCTTC	CASSAGTYGYTF